The entry below gives a single T cell receptor (beta chain) sequence along with its context. Its antigen is not known. These data come from a study of T cell repertoires in cytomegalovirus infection. For the study at large: The authors relied on CMV epitopes, both recently identified HLA-C-restricted and well-studied HLA-B-restricted. In public TCR beta signatures, there were indications of both CMV infection and matching HLA type.

From the reads, TCRdb called clonotypes with MiXCR, one entry per CDR3 protein. The sample has roughly 990,000 distinct CDR3 sequences, approximately 33% seen once. Regarding the study as a whole: The study identified carriers of CMV plus the relevant HLA from cumulative public TCR beta family frequency. CMV-specific HLA-C-restricted TCR beta clonotypes dominated the ex vivo response.

Trimming at V came to 5 bases and at J to 6 bases, leaving 12 bases not matched to a gene. The CDR3 is 17 residues long. The V gene's germline CDR1 is SGHTA and CDR2 FQGNSA. The chain uses TRBV7-2 and TRBJ1-5; 11 bases map to TRBD1. The sequencing here drew on cultured CD8+ T cells from PBMCs, taken from culture after CMV antigen stimulation. The clonotype comes from a human donor in good health (CMV status not recorded). Some clones in this sample may be carry-over from other donors' samples. This chain's CDR3 is CASSPGGGQGASQPQHF. In nucleotides, the CDR3 is TGTGCCAGCAGCCCCGGCGGAGGACAGGGGGCTAGTCAGCCCCAGCATTTT.